This passage covers 4 T cell receptor beta chains from one sample sequenced in a study of OX40 agonist ivuxolimab in advanced cancers. This table comes from immunoSEQ multiplex PCR, and its TCRdb copy is limited to in-frame clones, with some not included. The sample has 70,000 to 85,000 clones, approximately 83% seen once. Source: CD4+ or CD8+ T cells sorted from blood, taken in a trial of the OX40 agonist ivuxolimab. Receptors were obtained from an adult with an advanced solid tumor such as melanoma, head and neck, liver or kidney cancer.

The chain carries TRBV6-1 and TRBJ2-3, with D tentatively TRBD2 (5 bases). The CDR3 runs 13 residues. The germline V gene has CDR1 MNHNS and CDR2 SASEGT. V lost 7 bases and J 2 bases, leaving 10 bases between the germline ends. As DNA, the CDR3 is TGTGCCAGCAAATCGGGGATCACAGATACGCAGTATTTT. It translates to CASKSGITDTQYF.

The sample holds one count of this clone. The gene calls are TRBV19 and TRBJ2-2; 7 nucleotides line up with TRBD2. V lost 6 bases, J lost 5 bases, and 12 bases stayed unmatched. The CDR3 runs to 16 residues. Germline values: CDR1 LNHDA, CDR2 SQIVND (reference sequence). CDR3 bases: TGTGCCAGTAGGGTTTTGCGGGAGCCGGTGACCGGGGAGCTGTTTTTT. Translated: CASRVLREPVTGELFF.

This clone has more than one count but fewer than ten. The chain has TRBV11-2 and TRBJ1-2; D gene unclear. Trimming removed 3 bases at V and 3 bases at J, with 8 bases between. This CDR3 spans 13 amino acids. Germline CDR1 SGHAT, CDR2 FQNNGV. Written as DNA, the CDR3 is TGTGCCAGCAGCTTCGACATGGACTATGGCTACACCTTC. It codes for CASSFDMDYGYTF.

The CDR3 is CASSQDGTGRYEQYF. CDR3 in DNA: TGCGCCAGCAGCCAAGATGGGACAGGCCGGTACGAGCAGTACTTC. V is TRBV4-3 and J is TRBJ2-7; 8 bases are shared with TRBD1. After removal of 0 bases from V and 4 bases from J, the junction contained 5 bases not matched to a gene. Germline V gene data show CDR1 as LGHNA and CDR2 as YSLEER. The CDR3 is made up of 15 amino acids.